Below are 27 T cell receptor beta chains sequenced from a single sample in a study of blood T cell repertoires in COVID-19. TCRdb keeps only in-frame clones here, not all; method: immunoSEQ multiplex PCR. This table holds 250,000 to 350,000 clones, about four fifths found once. The sequencing input was peripheral blood. Receptors originate from a person in their 70s with COVID-19, enrolled during active disease.

V usage is TRBV18 and J usage is TRBJ1-4; TRBD1 matches at 7 bases. The CDR3 is made up of 14 amino acids. Germline values: CDR1 KGHSH, CDR2 LQKENI. The ends lost 3 bases at V and 2 bases at J; junction bases unmatched: 0. In nucleotides, the CDR3 is TGTGCCAGCTCACCGGGACAGACTAATGAAAAACTGTTTTTT. It yields the protein CASSPGQTNEKLFF.

The gene calls are TRBV7-3 and TRBJ2-2; 7 bases line up with TRBD2. The germline gives CDR1 SGHTA, CDR2 FQGTGA. The CDR3 is 14 amino acids. With V trimmed by 5 bases and J by 6 bases, 6 bases remained unmatched. The CDR3 region is CASSPSGGAGELFF. The CDR3 DNA sequence: TGTGCCAGCAGCCCCTCGGGGGGTGCCGGGGAGCTGTTTTTT.

This clone was detected only once. The rearrangement uses TRBV4-3 and TRBJ1-5, with D uncertain. CDR1 and CDR2 from the germline V gene are LGHNA and YSLEER. The V and J ends lost 1 base and 6 bases respectively, with 10 bases between them. This CDR3 region has 14 residues. The CDR3 spells CASSQVVGGQPQHF. The CDR3 region has the DNA TGCGCCAGCAGCCAAGTCGTGGGAGGTCAGCCCCAGCATTTT.

V gene TRBV4-3 combines with J gene TRBJ2-3; TRBD2 agrees at 11 bases. The V gene's germline CDR1 is LGHNA and CDR2 YSLEER. The trim removed 0 bases at V and 5 bases at J, leaving 4 bases unmatched. The CDR3 is made up of 16 amino acids. The CDR3 reads CASSQEVAGGGDTQYF. CDR3 nucleotide sequence: TGCGCCAGCAGCCAAGAGGTAGCGGGAGGGGGAGATACGCAGTATTTT.

The sample holds one count of this clone. The gene calls are TRBV19 and TRBJ1-3; 9 bases are a match to TRBD1. CDR3 size: 17 residues. The junction had 6 bases not matched to a gene; V was cut back by 2 bases and J by 1 base. CDR1 LNHDA and CDR2 SQIVND come from the germline V gene (reference sequence). The CDR3 spells CASSIRTGGSSGNTIYF. For the CDR3, the DNA is TGTGCCAGTAGTATAAGAACAGGGGGCAGTTCTGGAAACACCATATATTTT.

This clone was detected a few times. The rearrangement joins TRBV7-9 to TRBJ2-1, with D hard to call. The CDR3 runs to 13 residues. V was shortened by 4 bases and J by 13 bases, with 17 bases between the two germline ends. CDR1 and CDR2 from the germline V gene are SEHNR and FQNEAQ (reference sequence). Here the CDR3 reads CASSSTTPTHQFF. The CDR3 bases are TGTGCCAGCAGCTCCACGACTCCCACTCATCAGTTCTTC. Combining the CDR3 with reference TRBV7-9 and TRBJ2-1 gives the whole variable domain DTGVSQNPRHKITKRGQNVTFRCDPISEHNRLYWYRQTLGQGPEFLTYFQNEAQLEKSRLLSDRFSAERPKGSFSTLEIQRTEQGDSAMYLCASSSTTPTHQFFGPGTRLTVL.

This chain joins TRBV28 and TRBJ2-7; 11 nucleotides line up with TRBD2. Unmatched junction bases numbered 4, after V lost 7 bases and J lost 2 bases. Germline CDR1 is MDHEN and CDR2 is SYDVKM. The CDR3 contains 14 residues. The CDR3 reads CASKTSGTAYEQYF. For the CDR3, the DNA is TGTGCCAGCAAGACTAGCGGGACCGCCTACGAGCAGTACTTC.

The V gene is TRBV7-9, the J gene TRBJ2-1; TRBD2 matches at 9 bases. V shed 1 base, J shed 4 bases, and the junction held 14 bases outside the gene matches. Germline values: CDR1 SEHNR, CDR2 FQNEAQ (reference sequence). The CDR3 runs 19 residues. The CDR3 reads CASSLDFGGRGGTYNEQFF. The CDR3 DNA is TGTGCCAGCAGCTTAGACTTCGGCGGGAGGGGCGGAACTTACAATGAGCAGTTCTTC.

The chain is built from TRBV13 and TRBJ1-1, with a tentative D call TRBD1 (6 bases). V gave up 2 bases and J gave up 3 bases, with 16 bases separating them. The germline gives CDR1 PRHDT, CDR2 FYEKMQ (reference sequence). This CDR3 region has 16 residues. CDR3 protein: CASSLRKGVGYTEAFF. In DNA form, the CDR3 reads TGTGCCAGCAGCTTAAGGAAGGGGGTAGGGTACACTGAAGCTTTCTTT.

The CDR3 sequence: CASSSDRAGYTF. As DNA, the CDR3 is TGTGCCAGCAGTTCAGACAGGGCTGGCTACACCTTC. V and J are TRBV28 and TRBJ1-2, with 7 nucleotides matching TRBD1. The CDR3 has 12 residues. V trimming: 4 bases; J trimming: 7 bases; junction bases outside the gene matches: 3. Germline V gene sequence: CDR1 MDHEN, CDR2 SYDVKM.

This sequence joins TRBV10-3 and TRBJ2-5, with D unclear. The CDR3 is 13 residues long. The V end lost 7 bases, the J end lost 1 base, and 10 bases lay between the germline ends. Per germline, CDR1 ENHRY and CDR2 SYGVKD. The CDR3: CAITGGIQETQYF. The CDR3 DNA is TGTGCCATCACGGGTGGAATCCAAGAGACCCAGTACTTC.

The rearrangement uses TRBV6-1 and TRBJ1-6; D remains ambiguous. CDR3 length equals 17 residues. Germline V CDR1 and CDR2: MNHNS, SASEGT. The germline V and J ends were trimmed by 3 bases and 0 bases, with 12 bases remaining between them. The CDR3 sequence is CASSDPQGSSYNSPLHF. In nucleotides, the CDR3 is TGTGCCAGCAGTGATCCCCAAGGGAGCTCCTATAATTCACCCCTCCACTTT.

The CDR3 coding sequence is TGTGCCAGCAGCTTAGGTGGTGGGCCTTCCCTCGGCGAGCAGTACTTC. This translates into CASSLGGGPSLGEQYF. The genes are TRBV7-6 and TRBJ2-7, with D unresolved. CDR1 SGHVS and CDR2 FNYEAQ come from the germline V gene. The germline V and J ends were trimmed by 1 base and 6 bases, with 19 bases remaining between them. The CDR3 sequence is 16 residues long.

The chain employs TRBV6-5 and TRBJ2-7, with 9 bases matching TRBD1. Germline assignment: CDR1 MNHEY and CDR2 SVGAGI. Trimming removed 6 bases from V and 1 base from J; junction bases left unmatched: 4. The CDR3 is 14 residues long. The CDR3 protein is CASRRTGESYEQYF. The CDR3 DNA follows: TGTGCCAGCAGACGGACAGGGGAATCCTACGAGCAGTACTTC.

The rearrangement joins TRBV7-2 to TRBJ1-5, with D possibly being TRBD1 (5 bases). The CDR3 covers 14 residues. Germline CDR1 reads SGHTA; CDR2 reads FQGNSA. Trimming took off 2 bases at V and 7 bases at J, with 12 bases between the two ends. CDR3 nucleotide sequence: TGTGCCAGCAGCTTACCGGGGAGGGGCCAGCCCCAGCATTTT. This encodes CASSLPGRGQPQHF.

The genes are TRBV28 and TRBJ1-2; 10 bases line up with TRBD1. Per the germline V gene, CDR1 is MDHEN and CDR2 is SYDVKM. Trimming removed 1 base from V and 13 bases from J; junction bases left unmatched: 9. The CDR3 consists of 14 residues. The CDR3 reads CASSLFVDRGESTF. CDR3 bases: TGTGCCAGCAGTTTATTCGTGGACAGGGGGGAGTCCACCTTC.

The J gene is TRBJ2-1, the V gene TRBV11-3; TRBD1 matches 9 bases. The CDR3 loop spans 15 amino acids. Trimming cost V 0 bases and J 7 bases; bases outside gene matches: 4. The germline gives CDR1 SGHNT, CDR2 YENEEA. The CDR3 spells CASSLEGTGRNEQFF. The CDR3 DNA reads as TGTGCCAGCAGCTTAGAAGGGACAGGGAGAAATGAGCAGTTCTTC.

The rearrangement joins TRBV27 to TRBJ2-1; 7 bases are a match to TRBD2. Germline assignment: CDR1 MNHEY and CDR2 SMNVEV (reference sequence). Trimming took 5 bases from V and 2 from J; bases not matched to a gene: 12. The CDR3 length is 17 residues. The CDR3 loop is CASSPPLRGSTYNEQFF. As DNA, the CDR3 is TGTGCCAGCAGTCCTCCCCTGCGGGGGTCGACCTACAATGAGCAGTTCTTC.

This clone was picked up one time. V usage is TRBV29-1 and J usage is TRBJ2-1, with TRBD2 identical over 9 bases. This CDR3 has 14 residues. CDR1 and CDR2 (germline): SQVTM, ANQGSEA. The V segment lost 6 bases and the J segment 4 bases; nucleotides outside the gene matches: 7. CDR3 in amino acids: CSVRPSGTYNEQFF. DNA of the CDR3: TGCAGCGTCCGCCCTAGCGGGACTTACAATGAGCAGTTCTTC.

This clone was detected many times. The chain uses TRBV2 and TRBJ1-5; D uncertain. The CDR3 consists of 13 residues. CDR1 and CDR2 from the germline V gene are SNHLY and FYNNEI. V dropped 3 bases and J dropped 2 bases, with 5 bases sitting between them. This CDR3 reads CASSDNRNQPQHF. The CDR3 DNA reads TGTGCCAGCAGTGATAATCGCAATCAGCCCCAGCATTTT.

The rearrangement joins TRBV7-3 to TRBJ2-3; D may be TRBD1 (5 bases). Germline CDR1 and CDR2: SGHTA and FQGTGA. V lost 5 bases and J 2 bases, leaving 14 bases between the germline ends. The CDR3 totals 15 residues. The CDR3: CASSPLGAPTDTQYF. The CDR3 DNA reads as TGTGCCAGCAGCCCGTTAGGGGCCCCCACAGATACGCAGTATTTT.

The gene calls are TRBV6-1 and TRBJ2-5; TRBD2 matches at 14 bases. Unmatched junction bases numbered 9, after V lost 4 bases and J lost 5 bases. The CDR3 contains 17 residues. The germline V gene has CDR1 MNHNS and CDR2 SASEGT. This CDR3 is CASSVGLAGAGGETQYF. CDR3 coding DNA: TGTGCCAGCAGTGTGGGACTAGCGGGGGCCGGGGGGGAGACCCAGTACTTC.

V usage is TRBV7-6 and J usage is TRBJ2-7, with 7 bases lining up with TRBD2. CDR3 size: 14 residues. V was clipped by 4 bases and J by 2 bases; unmatched bases: 5. Germline lookup yields CDR1 SGHVS and CDR2 FNYEAQ. This chain's CDR3 is CASSSSGGTYEQYF. CDR3 DNA: TGTGCCAGCAGCTCATCGGGGGGAACCTACGAGCAGTACTTC. Drawing the rest from reference TRBV7-6 and TRBJ2-7, the complete variable domain is GAGVSQSPRYKVTKRGQDVALRCDPISGHVSLYWYRQALGQGPEFLTYFNYEAQQDKSGLPNDRFSAERPEGSISTLTIQRTEQRDSAMYRCASSSSGGTYEQYFGPGTRLTVT.

The V and J genes are TRBV30 and TRBJ2-5; no firm D call. Germline assignment: CDR1 GTSNPN and CDR2 SVGIG (reference sequence). CDR3 size: 11 residues. V shed 3 bases and J shed 5 bases, with 7 bases lying between them. CDR3 amino acids: CAWSPSETQYF. The CDR3 DNA is TGTGCCTGGAGCCCCTCTGAGACCCAGTACTTC.

The J gene is TRBJ2-2, the V gene TRBV7-3; tentative D call: TRBD1 (6 bases). Per germline, CDR1 SGHTA and CDR2 FQGTGA. V lost 0 bases, J lost 4 bases, and 18 bases lay in between. The CDR3 runs to 18 residues. The CDR3 coding sequence is TGTGCCAGCAGCTTAACGTTGGGGGCTGATGCGGGCACCGGGGAGCTGTTTTTT. This gives the protein CASSLTLGADAGTGELFF.

The gene calls are TRBV2 and TRBJ1-2; D perhaps matches TRBD1 (5 bases). V gave up 6 bases and J gave up 4 bases, with 18 bases separating them. CDR1 is SNHLY, CDR2 FYNNEI, per germline. The CDR3 loop spans 15 amino acids. In nucleotides, the CDR3 is TGTGCCAGCAGGGACGACAGTGCCTCATCCTATGGCTACACCTTC. This gives the protein CASRDDSASSYGYTF. Using reference TRBV2 and TRBJ1-2 for the parts outside the CDR3, the full variable domain is EPEVTQTPSHQVTQMGQEVILRCVPISNHLYFYWYRQILGQKVEFLVSFYNNEISEKSEIFDDQFSVERPDGSNFTLKIRSTKLEDSAMYFCASRDDSASSYGYTFGSGTRLTVV.

The chain recombines TRBV18 with TRBJ2-3; 10 bases fit TRBD2. With 3 bases clipped from V and 1 base from J, the junction kept 13 bases outside the gene matches. CDR3 length equals 19 residues. The germline V gene encodes CDR1 KGHSH and CDR2 LQKENI. This CDR3 reads CASSPVASGSFGGTDTQYF. CDR3 DNA sequence: TGTGCCAGCTCACCGGTGGCTAGCGGGAGCTTCGGTGGCACAGATACGCAGTATTTT.